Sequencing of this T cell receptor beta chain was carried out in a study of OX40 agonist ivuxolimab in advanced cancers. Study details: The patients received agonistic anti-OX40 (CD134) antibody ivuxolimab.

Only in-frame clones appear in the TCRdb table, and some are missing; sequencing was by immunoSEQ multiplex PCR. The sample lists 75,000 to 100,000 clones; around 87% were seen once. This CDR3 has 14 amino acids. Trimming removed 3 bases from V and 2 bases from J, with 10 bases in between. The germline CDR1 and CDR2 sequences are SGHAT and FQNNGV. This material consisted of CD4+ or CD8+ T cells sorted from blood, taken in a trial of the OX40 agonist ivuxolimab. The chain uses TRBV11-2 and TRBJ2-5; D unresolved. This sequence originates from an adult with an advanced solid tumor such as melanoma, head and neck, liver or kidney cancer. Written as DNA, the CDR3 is TGTGCCAGCAGCTTGTGGGGTGGGCAAGAGACCCAGTACTTC. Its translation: CASSLWGGQETQYF.